The 30 T cell receptor beta chains below all came from one sample that was sequenced in a study of T cells in Graves' hyperthyroidism and ophthalmopathy. Amplified TCR beta CDR3 regions derived from RNA transcripts. TCR CDR3 regions were first amplified by RT-PCR with HTBI primers. From the multiplex PCR reads, TCRdb called clonotypes with MiXCR, one entry per CDR3 protein. This table has about 690,000 distinct CDR3 sequences, approximately 15% appearing once. Sequenced material: blood. These receptors were obtained from a man aged 45-65 years with Graves' hyperthyroidism.

The table lists this clonotype with a few counts. The rearrangement links TRBV12-3 or TRBV12-4 to TRBJ2-3; tentatively, D is TRBD2 (6 bases). The V end was cut by 3 bases, the J end by 2 bases, with 12 bases between. This CDR3 comprises 15 residues. DNA for the CDR3: TGTGCCAGCAGTTTCGTCGGGGGTCCCACAGATACGCAGTATTTT. This codes for CASSFVGGPTDTQYF.

This clonotype showed up many times. The chain uses TRBV7-3 and TRBJ2-2; D not certain. CDR3 length: 14 amino acids. Germline V gene lookup returns CDR1 SGHTA and CDR2 FQGTGA. The V end was cut by 2 bases, the J end by 1 base, with 5 bases between. The CDR3 DNA reads TGTGCCAGCAGCTTAGCAGGGAACACCGGGGAGCTGTTTTTT. It codes for CASSLAGNTGELFF.

This clonotype was recorded many times. The gene calls are TRBV27 and TRBJ2-7, with 9 bases fitting TRBD1. This CDR3 has 16 amino acids. V was clipped by 4 bases and J by 6 bases; unmatched bases: 13. Looked up from germline, CDR1 is MNHEY and CDR2 is SMNVEV (reference sequence). The CDR3 coding sequence is TGTGCCAGCAGTTCACTAGCAGGGACAGGGTCGGCCGAGCAGTACTTC. Translating gives CASSSLAGTGSAEQYF.

This clonotype showed up many times. The V gene is TRBV27, the J gene TRBJ2-1, with D possibly matching TRBD2 (6 bases). Per germline, CDR1 MNHEY and CDR2 SMNVEV (reference sequence). The V end was cut by 4 bases, the J end by 3 bases, with 10 bases between. This CDR3 is 14 amino acids long. CDR3 sequence: CASSWEVGYNEQFF. The CDR3 coding sequence is TGTGCCAGCAGTTGGGAGGTGGGCTACAATGAGCAGTTCTTC.

This clonotype turned up a few times. The gene calls are TRBV25-1 and TRBJ2-1, with 8 bases aligning to TRBD2. This CDR3 comprises 12 residues. V lost 9 bases and J lost 7; bases outside the gene matches: 5. Looked up from germline, CDR1 is MGHDK and CDR2 is SYGVNS. This CDR3 is CASRLAGNEQFF. DNA of the CDR3: TGTGCCAGTCGTTTAGCGGGAAATGAGCAGTTCTTC.

This clonotype was found many times. V gene TRBV29-1 combines with J gene TRBJ1-1, with 10 nucleotides matching TRBD1. V was clipped by 7 bases and J by 5 bases; unmatched bases: 4. CDR3 length equals 12 residues. Germline lookup yields CDR1 SQVTM and CDR2 ANQGSEA. The CDR3 loop is CSGGTGETEAFF. CDR3 sequence (DNA): TGCAGCGGGGGGACAGGGGAGACTGAAGCTTTCTTT.

This clonotype was seen many times. The rearrangement joins TRBV20-1 to TRBJ1-1; D gene unclear. CDR1 and CDR2 from the germline V gene are DFQATT and SNEGSKA (reference sequence). V lost 0 bases to trimming and J lost 1 base, with 9 bases between them. This CDR3 region has 14 residues. The CDR3 protein is CSARDLWRNTEAFF. The CDR3 nucleotides read TGCAGTGCTAGAGATCTTTGGAGGAACACTGAAGCTTTCTTT.

As regards this clonotype: The junction departs from the called germline gene at one end, perhaps through a read error. The chain links TRBV18 to TRBJ2-5, with D tentatively TRBD1 or TRBD2 (5 bases each). The CDR3 covers 14 residues. CDR1 is KGHSH and CDR2 is LQKENI in the germline V gene. CDR3 loop: CASSPGDLPPRLDF. In DNA, the CDR3 is TGTGCCAGCTCACCCGGGGACCTCCCCCCTCGGTTGGACTTC.

Ten or more counts support this clonotype. The chain joins TRBV7-2 to TRBJ2-3; D ambiguous. There are 14 residues in the CDR3. The V end lost 5 bases, the J end lost 1 base, and 10 bases lay between the germline ends. CDR1 and CDR2 (germline): SGHTA, FQGNSA. DNA for the CDR3: TGTGCCAGCAGCCGGGCCTTTCGCACAGATACGCAGTATTTT. Amino acids: CASSRAFRTDTQYF.

This chain links TRBV7-3 with TRBJ1-2, with D hard to call. Trimming stripped 3 bases from V and 7 bases from J, with 12 bases between. CDR1 SGHTA and CDR2 FQGTGA come from the germline V gene. CDR3 length equals 13 residues. The CDR3 bases are TGTGCCAGCAGCTTTCTTCGGGGTGCTGGCTACACCTTC. This gives the protein CASSFLRGAGYTF.

The chain combines TRBV7-9 with TRBJ2-7; 9 nucleotides match TRBD1. Germline CDR1 and CDR2: SEHNR and FQNEAQ (reference sequence). The V and J ends lost 5 bases and 6 bases, in that order; junction bases with no gene match: 14. CDR3 size: 16 residues. CDR3 amino acids: CASSLRPGTGSGEQYF. DNA of the CDR3: TGTGCCAGCAGCCTGCGTCCCGGGACAGGGTCGGGCGAGCAGTACTTC.

In this sample, this clonotype turned up many times. The chain recombines TRBV5-1 with TRBJ2-1; 12 nucleotides agree with TRBD2. The length of the CDR3 is 17 residues. J lost 7 bases, V lost 0 bases, and 8 bases had no gene match. The V gene's germline CDR1 is SGHRS and CDR2 YFSETQ. The CDR3 bases are TGCGCCAGCAGCTTGGTCCTAGCGGGAGGGCCCCGGAATGAGCAGTTCTTC. Amino acid sequence: CASSLVLAGGPRNEQFF. Variable domain in full (rest from reference TRBV5-1 and TRBJ2-1): KAGVTQTPRYLIKTRGQQVTLSCSPISGHRSVSWYQQTPGQGLQFLFEYFSETQRNKGNFPGRFSGRQFSNSRSEMNVSTLELGDSALYLCASSLVLAGGPRNEQFFGPGTRLTVL.

A few counts support this clonotype. The rearrangement links TRBV20-1 to TRBJ2-1; the match to TRBD2 covers 7 bases. The J segment lost 9 bases and the V segment lost 3 bases, leaving 8 bases of the junction unmatched. Per the germline V gene, CDR1 is DFQATT and CDR2 is SNEGSKA (reference sequence). The CDR3 length is 13 residues. CDR3 coding DNA: TGCAGTGCTAGTTCGGGGGGAGCGGCTGAGCAGTTCTTC. This codes for CSASSGGAAEQFF.

This clonotype was found many times. The chain joins TRBV19 to TRBJ2-5; D unresolved. Germline loops: CDR1 LNHDA, CDR2 SQIVND (reference sequence). With 7 bases removed from V and 0 bases from J, the gap between germline ends came to 15 bases. The CDR3 extends over 15 amino acids. CDR3 region: CASNSVSRDQETQYF. The CDR3 coding sequence is TGTGCCAGTAACTCGGTCAGCCGGGACCAAGAGACCCAGTACTTC.

This clonotype was seen at least ten times. The genes are TRBV7-2 and TRBJ2-7, with D possibly being TRBD1 (5 bases). The CDR3 runs 13 residues. The germline V gene encodes CDR1 SGHTA and CDR2 FQGNSA. V dropped 3 bases and J dropped 4 bases, with 10 bases sitting between them. The CDR3 sequence: CASSFPGMYEQYF. The CDR3, as DNA: TGTGCCAGCAGCTTCCCAGGGATGTACGAGCAGTACTTC.

In its sample, this clonotype was seen a few times. This rearrangement joins TRBV7-9 to TRBJ1-5, with D unclear. The V end was cut by 4 bases, the J end by 2 bases, with 18 bases between. This CDR3 comprises 17 residues. Germline values: CDR1 SEHNR, CDR2 FQNEAQ (reference sequence). Here the CDR3 DNA reads TGTGCCAGCAGCTCAGGACGAGGAGTTGATGGCAATCAGCCCCAGCATTTT. As protein: CASSSGRGVDGNQPQHF.

The chain carries TRBV20-1 and TRBJ2-1; D perhaps matches TRBD1 (6 bases). CDR1 DFQATT and CDR2 SNEGSKA come from the germline V gene (reference sequence). V was shortened by 3 bases and J by 0 bases, with 9 bases between the two germline ends. The CDR3 contains 14 residues. The CDR3 spells CSAREDSSYNEQFF. CDR3 nucleotides: TGCAGTGCTAGGGAGGACAGCTCCTACAATGAGCAGTTCTTC.

Points on this clonotype: The CDR3 does not end in the conserved phenylalanine or tryptophan, so this is likely a read error. V gene TRBV7-9 combines with J gene TRBJ2-3; 14 bases match TRBD2. CDR3 length: 18 amino acids. The germline V gene encodes CDR1 SEHNR and CDR2 FQNEAQ (reference sequence). J gave up 1 base and V 5 bases, and 8 bases lay outside the gene matches. CDR3 sequence: CASSARLAGGPGTDTQYS. CDR3 sequence (DNA): TGTGCCAGCAGCGCCCGACTAGCGGGAGGGCCGGGCACAGATACGCAGTATTCT.

This clonotype was counted between two and nine times. The V call is TRBV10-3, the J call TRBJ1-3; no firm D call. The CDR3 is 14 residues long. Germline V lookup: CDR1 ENHRY, CDR2 SYGVKD. Trimming stripped 3 bases from V and 2 bases from J, with 8 bases between. CDR3: CAISEAGAGNTIYF. CDR3 sequence (DNA): TGTGCCATCAGTGAAGCTGGGGCTGGAAACACCATATATTTT.

The chain joins TRBV28 to TRBJ2-7; D is unresolved. V lost 6 bases and J lost 0, with 9 bases in between. The CDR3 loop spans 13 amino acids. Germline V gene sequence: CDR1 MDHEN, CDR2 SYDVKM. The CDR3 coding sequence is TGTGCCAGCAGCCCCTGGAGCTCCTACGAGCAGTACTTC. This encodes CASSPWSSYEQYF.

This chain links TRBV6-1 with TRBJ2-1; weak D call: TRBD1 (5 bases). CDR1 and CDR2 (germline): MNHNS, SASEGT. This CDR3 has 15 amino acids. Trimming shortened V by 2 bases and J by 5 bases, and 13 bases separated the two germline ends. CDR3 in amino acids: CASSENRISHNEQFF. Here the CDR3 DNA reads TGTGCCAGCAGTGAAAACAGGATTTCCCACAATGAGCAGTTCTTC.

CDR3: CSVEWGSGRTDTQYF. CDR3 DNA sequence: TGCAGCGTTGAGTGGGGTAGCGGGAGAACAGATACGCAGTATTTT. The chain carries TRBV29-1 and TRBJ2-3, with 9 bases aligning to TRBD2. The CDR3 loop spans 15 amino acids. Trimming at V came to 3 bases and at J to 3 bases, leaving 7 bases not matched to a gene. CDR1 is SQVTM and CDR2 is ANQGSEA in the germline V gene.

This clonotype was counted a few times. Given a much more abundant clone one base away, this may be a read error. V is TRBV2 and J is TRBJ2-7, with TRBD1 identical over 10 bases. This CDR3 contains 14 residues. Germline-derived CDR1 and CDR2 are SNHLY and FYNNEI. For the CDR3, the DNA is TGTGCCAGCAAAGGGACAGGGGTCACCTACGGGCAGTACTTC. Translated: CASKGTGVTYGQYF.

This clonotype was detected many times. This sequence joins TRBV3-1 and TRBJ1-1; a weak D match, TRBD1 (5 bases). This CDR3 region has 16 residues. Germline loops: CDR1 LGHDT, CDR2 YNNKEL (reference sequence). Trimming took off 1 base at V and 7 bases at J, with 19 bases between the two ends. CDR3 protein: CASSQGGGGSLGEAFF. DNA of the CDR3: TGTGCCAGCAGCCAAGGGGGCGGAGGGTCCCTGGGTGAAGCTTTCTTT.

This clonotype was recorded at least ten times. This rearrangement joins TRBV19 to TRBJ2-5, with D tentatively TRBD1 or TRBD2 (5 bases each). There are 18 residues in the CDR3. The V end was cut by 4 bases, the J end by 3 bases, with 24 bases between. CDR1 and CDR2 (germline): LNHDA, SQIVND (reference sequence). In DNA form, the CDR3 reads TGTGCCAGTAGTAACCCCGATTCGGGCGGCCTGGGGGAAGAGACCCAGTACTTC. Its protein product is CASSNPDSGGLGEETQYF.

On this clonotype itself: This sequence may be a read error, since a much larger clone differs from it by one base. This chain links TRBV2 with TRBJ2-7; D not certain. There are 11 residues in the CDR3. Germline lookup yields CDR1 SNHLY and CDR2 FYNNEI. For the CDR3, the DNA is TGTGTCAGTAACCCGGGTTACGAGCAGTACTTC. Encoded protein: CVSNPGYEQYF.

This clonotype was observed at least ten times. CDR3 in amino acids: CASSEGQGLRGANVLTF. The DNA for the CDR3 is TGTGCCAGCAGTGAGGGACAGGGGTTAAGAGGGGCCAACGTCCTGACTTTC. The genes are TRBV6-1 and TRBJ2-6; 10 nucleotides match TRBD1. Germline CDR1 is MNHNS and CDR2 is SASEGT. The ends lost 3 bases at V and 4 bases at J; junction bases unmatched: 6. This CDR3 has 17 amino acids.

A few counts support this clonotype. This chain uses TRBV15 with TRBJ2-7; the match to TRBD2 covers 7 bases. Germline CDR1 reads LNHNV; CDR2 reads YYDKDF (reference sequence). There are 15 residues in the CDR3. J lost 4 bases, V lost 5 bases, and 11 bases had no gene match. CDR3 nucleotides: TGTGCCACCAGCTTTTCACAGGTGGGAGGGTACGAGCAGTACTTC. Protein sequence: CATSFSQVGGYEQYF.

This clonotype was observed at least ten times. The chain is built from TRBV7-2 and TRBJ1-2; 7 bases fit TRBD1. V shed 4 bases and J 2 bases; nucleotides not matched to a gene: 4. The germline V gene encodes CDR1 SGHTA and CDR2 FQGNSA. This CDR3 has 14 amino acids. The CDR3 sequence is CASSSQQGNYGYTF. The CDR3 coding sequence is TGTGCCAGCAGCTCCCAACAGGGGAACTATGGCTACACCTTC.

The table lists this clonotype with many counts. This chain uses TRBV20-1 with TRBJ2-3; 13 bases map to TRBD2. Trimming took 0 bases from V and 3 from J; bases not matched to a gene: 6. From germline, CDR1 is DFQATT and CDR2 SNEGSKA (reference sequence). The CDR3 consists of 17 residues. CDR3 region: CSAREGTSGIVTDTQYF. The CDR3 coding sequence is TGCAGTGCTAGAGAGGGGACTAGCGGGATAGTAACAGATACGCAGTATTTT.